The 28 T cell receptor beta chains below come from one sample, sequenced in a study of OX40 agonist ivuxolimab in advanced cancers. TCRdb keeps only in-frame clones here, not all; method: immunoSEQ multiplex PCR. Here the sample spans under 60,000 clones, 80% to 90% being singletons. Sequences were derived from CD4+ or CD8+ T cells sorted from blood, sampled in a trial of the OX40 agonist ivuxolimab. The receptors here all came from an adult with an advanced solid tumor such as melanoma, head and neck, liver or kidney cancer.

This clone showed up just once. This chain links TRBV5-4 with TRBJ2-5; the match to TRBD1 covers 7 bases. The CDR3 consists of 11 residues. V shed 3 bases, J shed 11 bases, and the junction held 4 bases outside the gene matches. From germline, CDR1 is SGHNT and CDR2 YYREEE (reference sequence). CDR3 in DNA: TGTGCCAGCAGCTCGACGACAGGGCAGTACTTC. Encoded protein: CASSSTTGQYF.

This chain uses TRBV28 with TRBJ2-5, with 7 nucleotides matching TRBD1. The closer fit of TRBJ2-7 to the DNA end suggests the J call may be wrong. Germline V gives CDR1 MDHEN, CDR2 SYDVKM. The CDR3 runs 14 residues. The CDR3 sequence is CASSLLGQDDEQYF. In nucleotides, the CDR3 is TGTGCCAGCAGTTTGTTAGGACAGGACGACGAGCAGTACTTC.

This chain joins TRBV5-1 and TRBJ1-2, with 9 bases fitting TRBD1. The CDR3 is 16 residues long. Trimming cost V 0 bases and J 2 bases; bases outside gene matches: 5. Germline assignment: CDR1 SGHRS and CDR2 YFSETQ. CDR3 sequence (DNA): TGCGCCAGCAGCTTGGGGGACAGGGTCCCGAACTATGGCTACACCTTC. Amino acid sequence: CASSLGDRVPNYGYTF. The full variable domain, its missing parts supplied by reference TRBV5-1 and TRBJ1-2, is KAGVTQTPRYLIKTRGQQVTLSCSPISGHRSVSWYQQTPGQGLQFLFEYFSETQRNKGNFPGRFSGRQFSNSRSEMNVSTLELGDSALYLCASSLGDRVPNYGYTFGSGTRLTVV.

V and J are TRBV19 and TRBJ1-1, with 8 bases fitting TRBD1. The germline V gene encodes CDR1 LNHDA and CDR2 SQIVND (reference sequence). Trimming at V came to 5 bases and at J to 6 bases, leaving 11 bases not matched to a gene. The CDR3 loop spans 15 amino acids. CDR3 sequence (DNA): TGTGCCAGTAGTGTTACTCAGGGGGCAGGGGCTGAAGCTTTCTTT. It is translated as CASSVTQGAGAEAFF.

V and J are TRBV19 and TRBJ1-5; tentatively, D is TRBD1 (5 bases). The CDR3 is 12 amino acids. From germline, CDR1 is LNHDA and CDR2 SQIVND (reference sequence). Deletions cut 9 bases from V and 5 bases from J, with 11 bases between. CDR3 loop: CASRDEDQPQHF. CDR3 DNA sequence: TGTGCCAGCCGGGACGAGGATCAGCCCCAGCATTTT.

The V call is TRBV5-1, the J call TRBJ1-2; the D is unclear. CDR1 SGHRS and CDR2 YFSETQ come from the germline V gene. There are 18 residues in the CDR3. Trimming pared 2 bases from V and 4 bases from J, leaving 24 bases between. In DNA, the CDR3 is TGCGCCAGCAGCTTCTCGGGTTCGGGTCCCCCGGGAGGCTATGGCTACACCTTC. It translates to CASSFSGSGPPGGYGYTF.

This clone was recorded once. The gene calls are TRBV19 and TRBJ2-2; 9 positions match TRBD1. Trimming at V came to 8 bases and at J to 5 bases, leaving 6 bases not matched to a gene. The germline V gene encodes CDR1 LNHDA and CDR2 SQIVND (reference sequence). This CDR3 has 14 residues. The CDR3 spells CASAGTGYTGELFF. The DNA of the CDR3 is TGTGCCAGTGCCGGGACAGGGTATACCGGGGAGCTGTTTTTT.

V gene TRBV19 combines with J gene TRBJ1-6; 7 nucleotides match TRBD1. Germline values: CDR1 LNHDA, CDR2 SQIVND (reference sequence). V was clipped by 4 bases and J by 0 bases; unmatched bases: 6. The CDR3 has 17 amino acids. CDR3 amino acids: CASSTSDRSSYNSPLHF. The CDR3 DNA reads TGTGCCAGTAGTACTTCGGACAGGAGCTCCTATAATTCACCCCTCCACTTT.

This clone turned up a few times. The CDR3 nucleotides read TGCGCCAGCAGCTGGGACCGGAGGATCACTGAAGCTTTCTTT. Protein: CASSWDRRITEAFF. The rearrangement joins TRBV5-1 to TRBJ1-1, with a possible D match to TRBD1 (5 bases). Germline V CDR1 and CDR2: SGHRS, YFSETQ. The CDR3 loop spans 14 amino acids. Trimming cost V 3 bases and J 4 bases, with 13 bases left between them.

The gene calls are TRBV19 and TRBJ2-7, with D maybe TRBD2 (5 bases). The germline V gene encodes CDR1 LNHDA and CDR2 SQIVND (reference sequence). CDR3 size: 14 residues. Trimming removed 3 bases from V and 4 bases from J, with 13 bases in between. For the CDR3, the DNA is TGTGCCAGTAGTATCGGATCTCCGGGGTACGAGCAGTACTTC. Amino acids: CASSIGSPGYEQYF.

The rearrangement uses TRBV11-2 and TRBJ1-5, with D maybe TRBD1 (5 bases). The CDR3 is 15 amino acids. Germline CDR1 is SGHAT and CDR2 is FQNNGV. Trimming cost V 0 bases and J 4 bases, with 10 bases left between them. The CDR3 loop reads CASSLDRVENQPQHF. The CDR3 DNA is TGTGCCAGCAGCTTAGACAGGGTTGAGAATCAGCCCCAGCATTTT.

This clone was counted once. The chain has TRBV19 and TRBJ1-2; D gene unclear. Germline CDR1 reads LNHDA; CDR2 reads SQIVND (reference sequence). The CDR3 has 15 amino acids. Trimming took off 1 base at V and 5 bases at J, with 14 bases between the two ends. The CDR3 spells CASSIGTRTEYGYTF. As DNA, the CDR3 is TGTGCCAGTAGTATAGGTACGAGGACGGAGTATGGCTACACCTTC.

This chain connects TRBV19 to TRBJ2-1; 8 nucleotides agree with TRBD2. This CDR3 is built from 13 residues. With 9 bases clipped from V and 7 bases from J, the junction kept 8 bases outside the gene matches. Germline V gives CDR1 LNHDA, CDR2 SQIVND (reference sequence). The CDR3 sequence is CASLSGRGNEQFF. The CDR3 coding sequence is TGTGCCAGCCTAAGCGGGAGAGGTAATGAGCAGTTCTTC. Together with reference TRBV19 and TRBJ2-1, the CDR3 gives the full variable domain: DGGITQSPKYLFRKEGQNVTLSCEQNLNHDAMYWYRQDPGQGLRLIYYSQIVNDFQKGDIAEGYSVSREKKESFPLTVTSAQKNPTAFYLCASLSGRGNEQFFGPGTRLTVL.

The chain is built from TRBV5-6 and TRBJ1-4, with D hard to call. The germline CDR1 and CDR2 sequences are SGHDT and YYEEEE. This CDR3 region has 11 residues. The ends were cut back, 4 bases at V and 7 bases at J, with 5 bases in the middle. The CDR3 region is CASSAGEKLFF. The DNA for the CDR3 is TGTGCCAGCAGCGCCGGTGAAAAACTGTTTTTT.

V gene TRBV28 combines with J gene TRBJ2-7; D unresolved. The CDR3 consists of 17 residues. Germline V gene sequence: CDR1 MDHEN, CDR2 SYDVKM. Trimming removed 2 bases from V and 0 bases from J, with 17 bases in between. The CDR3 coding sequence is TGTGCCAGCAGTTTACGGTTAGCTCGACAAAGCTCCTACGAGCAGTACTTC. Amino acid sequence: CASSLRLARQSSYEQYF.

This sequence joins TRBV4-1 and TRBJ1-5; 7 bases match TRBD1. Germline V gene data show CDR1 as MGHRA and CDR2 as YSYEKL. The CDR3 extends over 14 amino acids. Trimming took 1 base from V and 6 from J; bases not matched to a gene: 3. CDR3 sequence: CASSQGQGGQPQHF. For the CDR3, the DNA is TGCGCCAGCAGCCAAGGACAGGGAGGTCAGCCCCAGCATTTT.

This chain connects TRBV10-3 to TRBJ1-2; D is possibly TRBD1 (6 bases). The CDR3 extends over 14 amino acids. The germline gives CDR1 ENHRY, CDR2 SYGVKD. V lost 4 bases, J lost 7 bases, and 16 bases lay in between. Here the CDR3 DNA reads TGTGCCATCAGTGGGGGAACAGGGTCTGTTGGCTACACCTTC. This gives the protein CAISGGTGSVGYTF.

The J gene is TRBJ1-2, the V gene TRBV29-1; perhaps TRBD1 as D (5 bases). The CDR3 is 12 amino acids. The germline V gene has CDR1 SQVTM and CDR2 ANQGSEA. Deletions cut 0 bases from V and 13 bases from J, with 15 bases between. This chain's CDR3 is CSVEEGKGAVTF. Here the CDR3 DNA reads TGCAGCGTTGAAGAGGGAAAAGGGGCCGTCACCTTC.

The CDR3 here is CASSPGGTAAEAFF. CDR3 nucleotide sequence: TGCGCCAGCAGCCCAGGAGGGACTGCGGCCGAAGCTTTCTTT. The chain couples TRBV5-1 to TRBJ1-1; maybe TRBD1 (5 bases). The V end was cut by 4 bases, the J end by 8 bases, with 18 bases between. CDR3 size: 14 residues. From germline, CDR1 is SGHRS and CDR2 YFSETQ.

The V and J genes are TRBV10-2 and TRBJ1-6; D is unresolved. Trimming pared 3 bases from V and 12 bases from J, leaving 9 bases between. This CDR3 has 12 amino acids. From germline, CDR1 is WSHSY and CDR2 SAAADI. Here the CDR3 reads CASSEAAEPLHF. The CDR3, as DNA: TGCGCCAGCAGTGAAGCCGCAGAACCCCTCCACTTT.

V is TRBV29-1 and J is TRBJ2-3; D possibly matches TRBD1 or TRBD2 (5 bases each). CDR1 is SQVTM and CDR2 is ANQGSEA in the germline V gene. The CDR3 is 15 amino acids. V lost 1 base to trimming and J lost 2 bases, with 13 bases between them. This CDR3 reads CSVEVGDTSTDTQYF. CDR3 sequence (DNA): TGCAGCGTTGAAGTGGGGGATACGTCCACAGATACGCAGTATTTT.

A few counts support this clone. The chain links TRBV7-9 to TRBJ2-2; D call uncertain. The CDR3 runs 12 residues. Trimming left V 5 bases short and J 6 bases short, with 7 bases between. The germline CDR1 and CDR2 sequences are SEHNR and FQNEAQ (reference sequence). This CDR3 is CASSGTSGELFF. DNA for the CDR3: TGTGCCAGCAGCGGTACATCCGGGGAGCTGTTTTTT.

The chain combines TRBV9 with TRBJ2-2, with D unresolved. CDR1 and CDR2 (germline): SGDLS, YYNGEE. The CDR3 totals 13 residues. V lost 1 base, J lost 3 bases, and 4 bases lay in between. CDR3 in amino acids: CASSVTYTGELFF. CDR3 coding DNA: TGTGCCAGCAGCGTAACGTACACCGGGGAGCTGTTTTTT.

The gene calls are TRBV19 and TRBJ2-1; the D gene is possibly TRBD1 (6 bases). V lost 7 bases and J lost 8, with 21 bases in between. The CDR3 runs 15 residues. Germline CDR1 reads LNHDA; CDR2 reads SQIVND (reference sequence). The CDR3 DNA reads as TGTGCCAGTACCAGGGGCCTCAGCGGATCCGATGAGCAGTTCTTC. Its translation: CASTRGLSGSDEQFF.

This chain links TRBV6-5 with TRBJ2-4; 7 bases line up with TRBD1. The CDR3 totals 13 residues. With 2 bases clipped from V and 10 bases from J, the junction kept 5 bases outside the gene matches. Germline V lookup: CDR1 MNHEY, CDR2 SVGAGI. DNA of the CDR3: TGTGCCAGCAGTTACAGGGACAGATCAATTCAGTACTTC. It is translated as CASSYRDRSIQYF.

The J gene is TRBJ2-1, the V gene TRBV4-2, with 10 bases fitting TRBD2. Per germline, CDR1 LGHNA and CDR2 YNFKEQ. Unmatched junction bases numbered 3, after V lost 0 bases and J lost 4 bases. CDR3 length: 16 amino acids. The DNA of the CDR3 is TGTGCCAGCAGCCAAGAGCTAGCGGGGGTATACAATGAGCAGTTCTTC. This codes for CASSQELAGVYNEQFF.

This clone was seen a few times. The chain links TRBV28 to TRBJ2-3; 13 bases are a match to TRBD2. The germline CDR1 and CDR2 sequences are MDHEN and SYDVKM. CDR3 length: 17 residues. V lost 5 bases to trimming and J lost 3 bases; unmatched junction nucleotides: 8. For the CDR3, the DNA is TGTGCCAGCAGTAGCGAGACTAGCGGGAGGACTACAGATACGCAGTATTTT. Its translation is CASSSETSGRTTDTQYF.

The CDR3 is CASSPDRSNQPQHF. CDR3 coding DNA: TGTGCCAGCAGTCCGGACCGTAGCAATCAGCCCCAGCATTTT. The rearrangement links TRBV6-1 to TRBJ1-5; D call uncertain. Germline-derived CDR1 and CDR2 are MNHNS and SASEGT. The CDR3 contains 14 residues. Deletions cut 5 bases from V and 0 bases from J, with 8 bases between.